A selection of T cell receptor beta chains follows, all from one sample in a study of blood T cell repertoires in COVID-19. Sequencing used immunoSEQ multiplex PCR; TCRdb keeps in-frame clones, though not all of them. The data hold hundreds of thousands of clones, with about 93% observed a single time. The sequenced sample consisted of peripheral blood. The receptors come from a woman under 30 who had recovered from COVID-19. CDR3s include the opening cysteine and the closing phenylalanine or tryptophan. A D gene is named only where the DNA matches it firmly. Clone size is given for some rows only: seen once, a few or many times, or a class if the clone is expanded.

cdr3_aa cdr3_nt j_call clone_size cdr3_length v_call d_call
CASSQDSLPGARANEKLFF TGCGCCAGCAGCCAAGATAGTCTTCCGGGAGCCCGGGCTAATGAAAAACTGTTTTTT TRBJ1-4 - 19 TRBV4-3 -
CASSGGWGLAGSLASDTQYF TGTGCCAGCAGTGGAGGCTGGGGACTAGCGGGAAGTTTGGCGTCAGATACGCAGTATTTT TRBJ2-3 - 20 TRBV2 TRBD2
CASTPGLAGGRTGELFF TGTGCCAGCACCCCTGGACTAGCGGGAGGTAGGACCGGGGAGCTGTTTTTT TRBJ2-2 - 17 TRBV25-1 TRBD2
CAWSAFSPGHTEAFF TGTGCCTGGAGTGCCTTCTCCCCGGGTCACACTGAAGCTTTCTTT TRBJ1-1 - 15 TRBV30 -
CSVQGTQKGSVDEQFF TGCAGCGTTCAGGGGACACAGAAGGGGTCGGTGGATGAGCAGTTCTTC TRBJ2-1 - 16 TRBV29-1 -
CASRPRQGVSYGYTF TGTGCCAGCAGACCTCGACAGGGGGTTAGCTATGGCTACACCTTC TRBJ1-2 - 15 TRBV5-6 TRBD1
CASSQGPNTQYF TGTGCCAGCAGCCAAGGCCCTAATACGCAGTATTTT TRBJ2-3 - 12 TRBV14 -
CASSCCPGLASDEQFF TGTGCCAGCAGCTGCTGTCCGGGACTAGCATCGGATGAGCAGTTCTTC TRBJ2-1 - 16 TRBV7-7 TRBD2
CASSLDTGNQPQHF TGTGCCAGCAGCTTAGACACAGGGAATCAGCCCCAGCATTTT TRBJ1-5 - 14 TRBV11-2 -
CASSLGGQGRNYGYTF TGCGCCAGCAGCTTGGGGGGACAGGGACGCAACTATGGCTACACCTTC TRBJ1-2 - 16 TRBV5-1 TRBD1
CASSLLAGGRNEQFF TGTGCCAGCAGTTTGCTAGCGGGAGGGCGCAATGAGCAGTTCTTC TRBJ2-1 - 15 TRBV6-2/TRBV6-3 TRBD2
CASSEWVTQGSTGELFF TGTGCCAGCAGTGAATGGGTCACACAGGGATCCACCGGGGAGCTGTTTTTT TRBJ2-2 once 17 TRBV2 -
CASRRHPTGTSSYNSPLHF TGTGCCAGCAGGCGACACCCGACAGGGACGAGCTCCTATAATTCACCCCTCCACTTT TRBJ1-6 few 19 TRBV27 TRBD1
CASSLVFAGVGEQFF TGCGCCAGCAGCTTGGTTTTCGCGGGAGTAGGTGAGCAGTTCTTC TRBJ2-1 - 15 TRBV5-1 TRBD2
CASSSGQGRKHGYTF TGTGCCAGCAGTTCGGGACAGGGGAGAAAGCATGGCTACACCTTC TRBJ1-2 few 15 TRBV27 TRBD1
CASSQGRTDTQYF TGTGCCAGCAGCCAGGGCCGAACAGATACGCAGTATTTT TRBJ2-3 - 13 TRBV14 -
CASLRGGKLFF TGTGCCTCCCTACGGGGAGGAAAACTGTTTTTT TRBJ1-4 few 11 TRBV30 -
CASGWAPEGYKNIQYF TGTGCTAGTGGTTGGGCCCCAGAGGGATACAAAAACATTCAGTACTTC TRBJ2-4 - 16 TRBV12-5 -
CASSPRPAANYGYTF TGTGCCAGCAGCCCCCGCCCCGCAGCTAACTATGGCTACACCTTC TRBJ1-2 many 15 TRBV11-2 -
CASSLEQVNTEAFF TGTGCCAGCAGCTTGGAACAGGTGAACACTGAAGCTTTCTTT TRBJ1-1 - 14 TRBV5-5 -
CASSLAQINSPLHF TGTGCCAGCAGCTTGGCACAGATAAATTCACCCCTCCACTTT TRBJ1-6 - 14 TRBV5-6 -
CASSYRAPFSGNTIYF TGTGCCAGCAGTTACCGCGCCCCTTTCTCTGGAAACACCATATATTTT TRBJ1-3 - 16 TRBV6-5 -
CASSYAATGSTQYF TGTGCCAGCAGCTATGCGGCAACTGGGTCGACCCAGTACTTC TRBJ2-5 - 14 TRBV5-6 -
CASSTGLAGSDTQYF TGTGCCAGCAGCACCGGACTAGCGGGTTCAGATACGCAGTATTTT TRBJ2-3 - 15 TRBV11-3 TRBD2
CATSVDSLYGYTF TGTGCCACCTCGGTTGACAGCCTCTATGGCTACACCTTC TRBJ1-2 - 13 TRBV7-2 -
CASSPRQGWTEAFF TGTGCCAGCTCACCCAGACAGGGGTGGACTGAAGCTTTCTTT TRBJ1-1 - 14 TRBV18 TRBD1
CASSFRLAREETQYF TGTGCCAGCAGCTTTAGACTAGCGAGAGAAGAGACCCAGTACTTC TRBJ2-5 - 15 TRBV7-2 TRBD2
CASSYVRVSGELFF TGTGCCAGCAGTTACGTGAGGGTTTCCGGGGAGCTGTTTTTT TRBJ2-2 - 14 TRBV6-2/TRBV6-3 -
CAPASGRPCTDTQYF TGTGCCCCGGCGAGCGGGAGACCCTGCACAGATACGCAGTATTTT TRBJ2-3 - 15 TRBV7-2 TRBD2
CASSLGQGSGELFF TGTGCCAGCAGCTTAGGACAGGGAAGCGGGGAGCTGTTTTTT TRBJ2-2 - 14 TRBV7-9 TRBD1
CASSPYSKPGQGISTGEKLFF TGTGCCAGCAGCCCATACTCAAAGCCGGGACAGGGAATTTCCACCGGGGAAAAACTGTTTTTT TRBJ1-4 - 21 TRBV9 TRBD1
CASSGGLPGETQYF TGCGCCAGCAGTGGTGGCCTCCCGGGAGAGACCCAGTACTTC TRBJ2-5 - 14 TRBV10-1 -
CASSSQGYEAFF TGTGCCAGCAGCTCGCAGGGATACGAAGCTTTCTTT TRBJ1-1 - 12 TRBV11-2 -
CAWRAFTLHF TGTGCCTGGAGAGCCTTCACCCTCCACTTT TRBJ1-6 - 10 TRBV30 -
CASSEQINYGYTF TGTGCCAGCAGTGAGCAGATCAACTATGGCTACACCTTC TRBJ1-2 - 13 TRBV6-1 -
CASSQVGQGAGGNQPQHF TGTGCCAGCAGCCAGGTTGGTCAGGGGGCTGGGGGGAATCAGCCCCAGCATTTT TRBJ1-5 - 18 TRBV4-2 TRBD1
CASSLGRTSGSNRPETQYF TGCGCCAGCAGCTTGGGTCGGACTAGCGGGAGTAACCGTCCGGAGACCCAGTACTTC TRBJ2-5 - 19 TRBV5-1 TRBD2
CSARRGTGNTIYF TGCAGCGCCCGAAGGGGGACTGGAAACACCATATATTTT TRBJ1-3 few 13 TRBV29-1 -
CASSPTGWEGVGSYNEQFF TGTGCCAGCAGCCCCACGGGGTGGGAGGGCGTGGGTTCCTACAATGAGCAGTTCTTC TRBJ2-1 - 19 TRBV11-2 TRBD2
CASSFATGGYATEAFF TGTGCCAGCAGCTTTGCGACAGGGGGATATGCCACTGAAGCTTTCTTT TRBJ1-1 - 16 TRBV5-6 TRBD1
CASRDRSDTQYF TGTGCCAGCCGCGACAGGTCAGATACGCAGTATTTT TRBJ2-3 - 12 TRBV7-2 -
CASRHNRLNTEAFF TGTGCCAGTAGGCATAACAGGCTGAACACTGAAGCTTTCTTT TRBJ1-1 - 14 TRBV19 -
CASSNHREAVAGLFYQETQYF TGTGCCAGCAGCAACCACCGGGAGGCGGTAGCGGGGCTTTTTTACCAAGAGACCCAGTACTTC TRBJ2-5 once 21 TRBV21-1 -
CASSIGLWGHAKNIQYF TGTGCCAGTAGTATAGGATTGTGGGGACACGCCAAAAACATTCAGTACTTC TRBJ2-4 - 17 TRBV19 -
CASSLPPSAGLNSPLHF TGTGCCAGCAGCTTGCCTCCCTCGGCAGGATTGAATTCACCCCTCCACTTT TRBJ1-6 once 17 TRBV5-4 -
CASSLTLATDEQFF TGTGCCAGCAGCTTGACCCTAGCCACAGATGAGCAGTTCTTC TRBJ2-1 - 14 TRBV5-6 -
CASQSGITDTQYF TGCGCCAGCCAGAGCGGGATCACAGATACGCAGTATTTT TRBJ2-3 - 13 TRBV5-1 TRBD2
CASSRASGSRDNEQFF TGTGCCAGCAGCCGCGCAAGCGGGAGTCGCGACAATGAGCAGTTCTTC TRBJ2-1 - 16 TRBV3-1/TRBV3-2 TRBD2
CASSLEQVAGGSPLHF TGTGCCAGCAGCTTAGAACAGGTGGCCGGTGGTTCACCCCTCCACTTT TRBJ1-6 once 16 TRBV7-2 -
CASRGVGNTEAFF TGTGCCAGCAGGGGAGTAGGGAACACTGAAGCTTTCTTT TRBJ1-1 - 13 TRBV13 -
CASSSSGDTDTQYF TGTGCCAGCAGCTCATCCGGGGACACAGATACGCAGTATTTT TRBJ2-3 - 14 TRBV5-5 -
CASSQDRARQPQHF TGTGCCAGCAGCCAGGACAGGGCAAGGCAGCCCCAGCATTTT TRBJ1-5 once 14 TRBV5-4 TRBD1
CASSQGLAGGPYNEQFF TGCGCCAGCAGCCAAGGATTAGCGGGAGGCCCATACAATGAGCAGTTCTTC TRBJ2-1 once 17 TRBV4-1 TRBD2
CASSFEAAAGGYTF TGTGCCAGCAGCTTTGAGGCCGCGGCGGGCGGCTACACCTTC TRBJ1-2 - 14 TRBV5-4 -
CASSPTDLIDNEQFF TGTGCCAGCAGTCCCACAGACCTCATCGACAATGAGCAGTTCTTC TRBJ2-1 - 15 TRBV27 -